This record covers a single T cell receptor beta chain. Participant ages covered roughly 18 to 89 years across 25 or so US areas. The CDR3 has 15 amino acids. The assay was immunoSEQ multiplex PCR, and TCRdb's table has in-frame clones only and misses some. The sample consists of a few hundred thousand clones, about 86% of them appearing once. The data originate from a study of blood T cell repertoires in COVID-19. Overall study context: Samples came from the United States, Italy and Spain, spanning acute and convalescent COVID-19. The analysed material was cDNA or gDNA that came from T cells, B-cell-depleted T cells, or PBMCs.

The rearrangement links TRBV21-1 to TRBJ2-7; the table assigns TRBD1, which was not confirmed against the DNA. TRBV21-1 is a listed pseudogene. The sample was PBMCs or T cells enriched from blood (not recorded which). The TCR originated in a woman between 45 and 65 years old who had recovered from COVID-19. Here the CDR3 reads CASSKYRQGDDEQYF. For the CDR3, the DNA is TGTGCCAGCAGCAAATACCGACAGGGGGACGACGAGCAGTACTTC.